Given below is one T cell receptor beta chain in context. The antigen remains unidentified. V lost 1 base to trimming and J lost 2 bases, with 9 bases between them. The CDR3 spans 14 residues. Germline V gene lookup returns CDR1 LNHNV and CDR2 YYDKDF (reference sequence). This sample was taken from a study of CD8 T cells in Susac syndrome. Findings of the study overall: As the study acknowledged, the number of individuals who were part of its TCR sequencing and HLA analysis was relatively small.

RNA amounts of about 0.45 to 1 ug underwent reverse transcription with random hexamers. TCR beta CDR3 was amplified by immunoSEQ covering 54 Vbeta and 13 Jbeta. In TCRdb, the immunoSEQ multiplex PCR reads were re-called with MiXCR into one record per CDR3 protein. The table has around 280,000 distinct CDR3 sequences, approximately 85% seen once. The sequence was obtained from a human donor with multiple sclerosis. Sequencing input: CD8+ T cells from PBMCs. This chain uses TRBV15 with TRBJ2-7, with D perhaps TRBD1 (6 bases). In DNA form, the CDR3 reads TGTGCCACCAGCAGAGCAGGGACAACCTACGAGCAGTACTTC. It yields the protein CATSRAGTTYEQYF.